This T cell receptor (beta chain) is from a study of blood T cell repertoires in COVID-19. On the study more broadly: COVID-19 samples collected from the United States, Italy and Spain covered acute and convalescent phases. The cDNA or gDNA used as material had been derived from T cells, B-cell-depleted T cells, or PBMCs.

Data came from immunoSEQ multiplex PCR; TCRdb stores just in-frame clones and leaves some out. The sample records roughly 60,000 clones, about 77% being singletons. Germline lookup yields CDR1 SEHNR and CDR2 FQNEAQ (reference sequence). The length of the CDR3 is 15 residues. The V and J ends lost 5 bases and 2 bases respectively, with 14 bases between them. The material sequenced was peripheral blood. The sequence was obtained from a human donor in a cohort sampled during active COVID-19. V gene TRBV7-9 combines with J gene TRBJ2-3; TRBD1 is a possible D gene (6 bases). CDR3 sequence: CASSPGAQTTDTQYF. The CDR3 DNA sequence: TGTGCCAGCAGCCCAGGGGCTCAAACCACAGATACGCAGTATTTT.